This is a list of T cell receptor beta chains from one sample in a study of a mutant IDH1 vaccine in newly diagnosed glioma. Here immunoSEQ multiplex PCR was the method, and the copy in TCRdb shows in-frame clones only, minus some. The sample lists 50,000 to 65,000 clones, around three quarters occurring once. The sequencing here drew on PBMCs, taken from a glioma patient treated with radiotherapy, temozolomide or both. These receptors came from a woman between 40 and 50 years old with glioma. The CDR3 runs from the conserved cysteine through the conserved F or W. D genes are given only for firm matches. Clone size is given for some rows only: seen once, a few or many times, or a class if the clone is expanded.

D gene	J gene	clone size	V gene	CDR3 DNA	CDR3 protein
-	TRBJ1-2	-	TRBV7-9	TGTGCCAGCAGCTTGGACAGCAGCTATGGCTACACCTTC	CASSLDSSYGYTF
-	TRBJ1-2	-	TRBV29-1	TGCAGCGTTGAAGAGGGGCCCGGGATGTGGATAACCTTC	CSVEEGPGMWITF
TRBD1	TRBJ1-4	-	TRBV19	TGTGCCAGTAGATTGGGACAGGGGGGTGAAAAACTGTTTTTT	CASRLGQGGEKLFF
-	TRBJ1-2	once	TRBV7-8	TGTGCCAGCAGCTTAGCGACACCTTATGGCTACACCTTC	CASSLATPYGYTF
TRBD1	TRBJ2-2	-	TRBV5-1	TGCGCCAGCAGTTCCAGGACAGGGGTGGGGAACACCGGGGAGCTGTTTTTT	CASSSRTGVGNTGELFF
TRBD1	TRBJ2-1	-	TRBV5-1	TGCGCCAGCAGCTTAGCCCCCCAGGGGACAGTAGGTACAGGTCCTGAGCAGTTCTTC	CASSLAPQGTVGTGPEQFF
TRBD1	TRBJ1-2	-	TRBV5-1	TGCGCCAGCAGCTTGGAGGGACAGCTCTTCTATGGCTACACCTTC	CASSLEGQLFYGYTF
-	TRBJ2-3	-	TRBV29-1	TGCAGCGTTGAATCCGGCACAGATACGCAGTATTTT	CSVESGTDTQYF
-	TRBJ2-7	-	TRBV30	TGTGCCTGGAGTGTAGGTGGGGGCACCTACGAGCAGTACTTC	CAWSVGGGTYEQYF
-	TRBJ1-1	once	TRBV6-6	TGTGCCAGCAGTGGGAGCGGAGGCACTGAAGCTTTCTTT	CASSGSGGTEAFF
-	TRBJ1-1	-	TRBV9	TGTGCCAGCAGCGTCTCGTCCGGGACGGGGAGCCCTGAAGCTTTCTTT	CASSVSSGTGSPEAFF
-	TRBJ1-6	-	TRBV5-1	TGCGCCAGCAGCTTGTTCGGGGGAGATTCACCCCTCCACTTT	CASSLFGGDSPLHF
-	TRBJ1-5	-	TRBV5-1	TGCGCCAGCAGCTTGGCTCCAGGGGATAGCAATCAGCCCCAGCATTTT	CASSLAPGDSNQPQHF
-	TRBJ1-1	-	TRBV7-9	TGTGCCAGCAGCTCCGGGGGAGGGCGGGCTTTCTTT	CASSSGGGRAFF
-	TRBJ2-3	-	TRBV4-3	TGCGCCAGCAGCCAAAGACTGGGGAGCACAGATACGCAGTATTTT	CASSQRLGSTDTQYF
-	TRBJ1-2	few	TRBV6-5	TGTGCCAGCAGTTATGACGGCAGGCTCCATGGCTACACCTTC	CASSYDGRLHGYTF
-	TRBJ2-7	-	TRBV4-3	TGCGCCAGCAGCCAAGAGGGCTACCCCTACGAGCAGTACTTC	CASSQEGYPYEQYF
-	TRBJ1-4	-	TRBV6-5	TGTGCCAGCAGTTACTCGTCGGCCAGGGGTGAAAAACTGTTTTTT	CASSYSSARGEKLFF
-	TRBJ1-2	-	TRBV5-6	TGTGCCAGCAGCGTGACAGGATCTAACTATGGCTACACCTTC	CASSVTGSNYGYTF
TRBD1	TRBJ2-7	-	TRBV6-1	TGTGCCAGCAGTGAAGTGGCAGGGGGCTCGGGCGAGCAGTACTTC	CASSEVAGGSGEQYF
-	TRBJ1-4	-	TRBV6-6	TGTGCCAGCAGCAAATATGGATCGGGTGAAAAACTGTTTTTT	CASSKYGSGEKLFF
TRBD1	TRBJ1-2	-	TRBV9	TGTGCCAGCAGCCCTACCGGGACAGGGTTTGTAGGCTACACCTTC	CASSPTGTGFVGYTF
-	TRBJ2-2	-	TRBV2	TGTGCCAGCAGATTGACAGCCACGAACACCGGGGAGCTGTTTTTT	CASRLTATNTGELFF
-	TRBJ1-1	-	TRBV6-1	TGTGCCAGCAGTGAATGGGCAGGGCTGAACACTGAAGCTTTCTTT	CASSEWAGLNTEAFF
-	TRBJ1-2	-	TRBV30	TGTGCCTGGAGACAGATCTATGGCTACACCTTC	CAWRQIYGYTF
-	TRBJ1-6	-	TRBV7-2	TGTGCCAGCAGCCGCGGGTCCCCGGGGGGTTCACCCCTCCACTTT	CASSRGSPGGSPLHF
-	TRBJ2-5	-	TRBV5-1	TGCGCCAGCAGCTTGGGGGCGGGCCTTGAAGAGACCCAGTACTTC	CASSLGAGLEETQYF
-	TRBJ2-7	-	TRBV19	TGTGCCAGTAGTATAGTAACAGCCTCCTACGAGCAGTACTTC	CASSIVTASYEQYF
TRBD1	TRBJ1-2	-	TRBV9	TGTGCCAGCAGCGTTTCCGGGACAGGGAGGGTAGGTCACTATGGCTACACCTTC	CASSVSGTGRVGHYGYTF